These T cell receptor beta chains were read from a single sample in a study of shared clonotypes between healthy human individuals. The repertoire was sequenced with immunoSEQ multiplex PCR; TCRdb's copy has only in-frame clones and lacks some. The profile shows over 2 million clones, 85% to 95% of them singletons. The sequencing input was naive CD4+ T cells sorted from blood. The receptors were sampled from a man younger than 35 in good health. The CDR3 runs from the conserved cysteine through the conserved F or W. D genes are given only for firm matches. The size of a clone is reported for some rows only, either as once, few or many, or as a class for expanded clones.

d_call: TRBD2
v_call: TRBV12-5
clone_size: -
cdr3_length: 14
j_call: TRBJ2-1
cdr3_nt: TGTGCTAGTGGTTCGGCGGGAGAGGCTGCGGAGCAGTTCTTC
cdr3_aa: CASGSAGEAAEQFF

d_call: -
v_call: TRBV7-2
clone_size: -
cdr3_length: 15
j_call: TRBJ2-5
cdr3_nt: TGTGCCAGCAGCTTAGAAGCGGGCGGCCAAGAGACCCAGTACTTC
cdr3_aa: CASSLEAGGQETQYF

d_call: TRBD1
v_call: TRBV2
clone_size: -
cdr3_length: 13
j_call: TRBJ2-7
cdr3_nt: TGTGCCAGCAAAACAGGGGGTACCTACGAGCAGTACTTC
cdr3_aa: CASKTGGTYEQYF

d_call: -
v_call: TRBV30
clone_size: -
cdr3_length: 13
j_call: TRBJ1-1
cdr3_nt: TGTGCCTGGGCCCTCGGGGGGGGAACTGAAGCTTTCTTT
cdr3_aa: CAWALGGGTEAFF

d_call: TRBD1
v_call: TRBV29-1
clone_size: -
cdr3_length: 15
j_call: TRBJ2-7
cdr3_nt: TGCAGCGTTCCCCCCAAACCGACAGGGGGCTACGAGCAGTACTTC
cdr3_aa: CSVPPKPTGGYEQYF

d_call: -
v_call: TRBV6-5
clone_size: -
cdr3_length: 15
j_call: TRBJ2-7
cdr3_nt: TGTGCCAGCAGTTACTCGAGTGCGAGCTCCTACGAGCAGTACTTC
cdr3_aa: CASSYSSASSYEQYF

d_call: -
v_call: TRBV6-6
clone_size: -
cdr3_length: 14
j_call: TRBJ1-5
cdr3_nt: TGTGCCAGCAGTTATGCGGAAAACAATCAGCCCCAGCATTTT
cdr3_aa: CASSYAENNQPQHF

d_call: -
v_call: TRBV10-3
clone_size: -
cdr3_length: 15
j_call: TRBJ2-4
cdr3_nt: TGTGCCATCAGTGAGTCGCAGTTAGCCAAAAACATTCAGTACTTC
cdr3_aa: CAISESQLAKNIQYF

d_call: -
v_call: TRBV7-9
clone_size: -
cdr3_length: 14
j_call: TRBJ2-2
cdr3_nt: TGTGCCAGCAGCTTAGATGGTCTCGCCGGGGAGCTGTTTTTT
cdr3_aa: CASSLDGLAGELFF

d_call: -
v_call: TRBV6-1
clone_size: -
cdr3_length: 17
j_call: TRBJ2-7
cdr3_nt: TGTGCCAGCAGTGATAGGGCGGGGTTAACCGTATCCTACGAGCAGTACTTC
cdr3_aa: CASSDRAGLTVSYEQYF

d_call: -
v_call: TRBV29-1
clone_size: -
cdr3_length: 14
j_call: TRBJ2-1
cdr3_nt: TGCAGCGTCACTGTAGGGGGGAAAGTGAATGAGCAGTTCTTC
cdr3_aa: CSVTVGGKVNEQFF

d_call: -
v_call: TRBV2
clone_size: -
cdr3_length: 12
j_call: TRBJ2-1
cdr3_nt: TGTGCCAGCAAGGAACAGGGCTATGAGCAGTTCTTC
cdr3_aa: CASKEQGYEQFF

d_call: -
v_call: TRBV5-1
clone_size: -
cdr3_length: 14
j_call: TRBJ2-3
cdr3_nt: TGCGCCAGCAGCTCAGATAGGGGCGCGGGTACGCAGTATTTT
cdr3_aa: CASSSDRGAGTQYF

d_call: TRBD1
v_call: TRBV6-1
clone_size: -
cdr3_length: 15
j_call: TRBJ2-1
cdr3_nt: TGTGCCAGCGGTACAGGGGCCTCCTCCTACAATGAGCAGTTCTTC
cdr3_aa: CASGTGASSYNEQFF

d_call: TRBD1
v_call: TRBV5-1
clone_size: -
cdr3_length: 16
j_call: TRBJ1-2
cdr3_nt: TGCGCCAGCAGCCCGAGGACAGGGGGCAAGAACTATGGCTACACCTTC
cdr3_aa: CASSPRTGGKNYGYTF

d_call: TRBD2
v_call: TRBV7-2
clone_size: -
cdr3_length: 15
j_call: TRBJ2-1
cdr3_nt: TGTGCCAGCAGCGCAGAGGGACTAGCATCCGGTGAGCAGTTCTTC
cdr3_aa: CASSAEGLASGEQFF

d_call: TRBD1
v_call: TRBV5-1
clone_size: -
cdr3_length: 16
j_call: TRBJ1-1
cdr3_nt: TGCGCCAGCAGCGTTAAACAGGGGAACATGAACACTGAAGCTTTCTTT
cdr3_aa: CASSVKQGNMNTEAFF

d_call: -
v_call: TRBV27
clone_size: -
cdr3_length: 15
j_call: TRBJ2-7
cdr3_nt: TGTGCCAGCAGTTCGGCAGGGGGGAACTCCTACGAGCAGTACTTC
cdr3_aa: CASSSAGGNSYEQYF

d_call: -
v_call: TRBV6-5
clone_size: -
cdr3_length: 12
j_call: TRBJ1-2
cdr3_nt: TGTGCCAGCAAAAGAAGGGGTCATGGCTACACCTTC
cdr3_aa: CASKRRGHGYTF

d_call: TRBD2
v_call: TRBV6-6
clone_size: few
cdr3_length: 15
j_call: TRBJ2-3
cdr3_nt: TGTGCCAGCAGTTACCCTAGCGGGAGAACAGATACGCAGTATTTT
cdr3_aa: CASSYPSGRTDTQYF

d_call: -
v_call: TRBV7-9
clone_size: -
cdr3_length: 12
j_call: TRBJ2-3
cdr3_nt: TGTGCCAGCAGCGGAGGGGCAGATACGCAGTATTTT
cdr3_aa: CASSGGADTQYF

d_call: -
v_call: TRBV9
clone_size: -
cdr3_length: 17
j_call: TRBJ1-3
cdr3_nt: TGTGCCAGCAGCGTCGACACCCGTATGGGCTCTGGAAACACCATATATTTT
cdr3_aa: CASSVDTRMGSGNTIYF

d_call: TRBD1
v_call: TRBV6-5
clone_size: -
cdr3_length: 15
j_call: TRBJ2-5
cdr3_nt: TGTGCCAGCAGTTACAGGGACAGGGGTGGAGAGACCCAGTACTTC
cdr3_aa: CASSYRDRGGETQYF

d_call: TRBD1
v_call: TRBV10-3
clone_size: -
cdr3_length: 15
j_call: TRBJ2-2
cdr3_nt: TGTGCCATCACCGACGGGACAGCGAACACCGGGGAGCTGTTTTTT
cdr3_aa: CAITDGTANTGELFF

d_call: -
v_call: TRBV5-1
clone_size: -
cdr3_length: 15
j_call: TRBJ1-3
cdr3_nt: TGCGCCAGCAGCTTGGGAGGGAGCTCTGGAAACACCATATATTTT
cdr3_aa: CASSLGGSSGNTIYF

d_call: TRBD2
v_call: TRBV4-3
clone_size: -
cdr3_length: 17
j_call: TRBJ2-1
cdr3_nt: TGCGCCAGCAGCCAAGATATTAGGACTAGCGGGAGCAATGAGCAGTTCTTC
cdr3_aa: CASSQDIRTSGSNEQFF

d_call: -
v_call: TRBV10-3
clone_size: -
cdr3_length: 15
j_call: TRBJ1-3
cdr3_nt: TGTGCCATCAGTGATGGGTTCCTCTCTGGAAACACCATATATTTT
cdr3_aa: CAISDGFLSGNTIYF

d_call: -
v_call: TRBV30
clone_size: -
cdr3_length: 18
j_call: TRBJ2-6
cdr3_nt: TGTGCCTGGAGTGTTGGGGCAGGGAGAGTCTCTGGGGCCAACGTCCTGACTTTC
cdr3_aa: CAWSVGAGRVSGANVLTF

d_call: -
v_call: TRBV30
clone_size: -
cdr3_length: 13
j_call: TRBJ2-3
cdr3_nt: TGTGCCTGGAGTCCCGGAGACACAGATACGCAGTATTTT
cdr3_aa: CAWSPGDTDTQYF

d_call: -
v_call: TRBV7-7
clone_size: -
cdr3_length: 13
j_call: TRBJ2-5
cdr3_nt: TGTGCTAGCAGCTTAGCAGGGATGGAGACCCAGTACTTC
cdr3_aa: CASSLAGMETQYF

d_call: -
v_call: TRBV25-1
clone_size: -
cdr3_length: 14
j_call: TRBJ2-2
cdr3_nt: TGTGCCAGCAGACTAGATTTAGACACCGGGGAGCTGTTTTTT
cdr3_aa: CASRLDLDTGELFF

d_call: TRBD1
v_call: TRBV2
clone_size: -
cdr3_length: 12
j_call: TRBJ2-7
cdr3_nt: TGTGCCAGCCTAGACAGGGCCTACGAGCAGTACTTC
cdr3_aa: CASLDRAYEQYF

d_call: -
v_call: TRBV28
clone_size: -
cdr3_length: 13
j_call: TRBJ2-5
cdr3_nt: TGTGCCACCAGGTGGGGGACACAAGAGACCCAGTACTTC
cdr3_aa: CATRWGTQETQYF

d_call: TRBD1
v_call: TRBV19
clone_size: -
cdr3_length: 17
j_call: TRBJ1-5
cdr3_nt: TGTGCCAGTAGGAAAACAAGCGGACAGGGCAGTAATCAGCCCCAGCATTTT
cdr3_aa: CASRKTSGQGSNQPQHF

d_call: -
v_call: TRBV28
clone_size: -
cdr3_length: 12
j_call: TRBJ1-2
cdr3_nt: TGTGCCAGCAGTGCTCCCCGGATCGGCTACACCTTC
cdr3_aa: CASSAPRIGYTF

d_call: TRBD2
v_call: TRBV2
clone_size: -
cdr3_length: 13
j_call: TRBJ2-2
cdr3_nt: TGTGCCACAGGACTAGCGGGAGTTGGGGAGCTGTTTTTT
cdr3_aa: CATGLAGVGELFF

d_call: -
v_call: TRBV6-5
clone_size: once
cdr3_length: 14
j_call: TRBJ2-7
cdr3_nt: TGTGCCAGCAGTTACTCGGCGGAAAACTACGAGCAGTACTTC
cdr3_aa: CASSYSAENYEQYF

d_call: TRBD2
v_call: TRBV4-3
clone_size: once
cdr3_length: 16
j_call: TRBJ2-3
cdr3_nt: TGCGCCAGCAGCCAATTTCTAGCGGGAGGAACAGATACGCAGTATTTT
cdr3_aa: CASSQFLAGGTDTQYF

d_call: TRBD1
v_call: TRBV7-9
clone_size: -
cdr3_length: 16
j_call: TRBJ2-3
cdr3_nt: TGTGCCAGCAGCAGGCTCCCGGGACAGGGGACAGATACGCAGTATTTT
cdr3_aa: CASSRLPGQGTDTQYF

d_call: -
v_call: TRBV6-5
clone_size: -
cdr3_length: 13
j_call: TRBJ2-7
cdr3_nt: TGTGCCAGCAGTTCCCCCGCTTTGTACGAGCAGTACTTC
cdr3_aa: CASSSPALYEQYF

d_call: -
v_call: TRBV29-1
clone_size: -
cdr3_length: 15
j_call: TRBJ1-4
cdr3_nt: TGCAGCGTTACAGGGTATGGGTCAACTAATGAAAAACTGTTTTTT
cdr3_aa: CSVTGYGSTNEKLFF

d_call: TRBD1
v_call: TRBV6-1
clone_size: -
cdr3_length: 17
j_call: TRBJ1-5
cdr3_nt: TGTGCCAGCAGTGAAGACGGGCGCCAGGGGGCTGGACAGCCCCAGCATTTT
cdr3_aa: CASSEDGRQGAGQPQHF

d_call: TRBD1
v_call: TRBV27
clone_size: once
cdr3_length: 16
j_call: TRBJ1-1
cdr3_nt: TGTGCCAGCAGTTTATTTCCCGGACAGGGGGACACTGAAGCTTTCTTT
cdr3_aa: CASSLFPGQGDTEAFF

d_call: -
v_call: TRBV5-4
clone_size: once
cdr3_length: 14
j_call: TRBJ2-7
cdr3_nt: TGTGCCAGCAGCACGAACAGGGCCGGAAGGGAGCAGTACTTC
cdr3_aa: CASSTNRAGREQYF

d_call: -
v_call: TRBV5-1
clone_size: -
cdr3_length: 14
j_call: TRBJ2-7
cdr3_nt: TGCGCCAGCAGCTCCGGGACTTCCGCCTACGAGCAGTACTTC
cdr3_aa: CASSSGTSAYEQYF

d_call: -
v_call: TRBV6-6
clone_size: -
cdr3_length: 15
j_call: TRBJ2-1
cdr3_nt: TGTGCCAGCAGTTACACGGGGGGCCTAAACAATGAGCAGTTCTTC
cdr3_aa: CASSYTGGLNNEQFF

d_call: -
v_call: TRBV10-1
clone_size: -
cdr3_length: 14
j_call: TRBJ2-3
cdr3_nt: TGCGCCAGCAGTGAGACGGCTATCGGAAATACGCAGTATTTT
cdr3_aa: CASSETAIGNTQYF

d_call: -
v_call: TRBV5-1
clone_size: -
cdr3_length: 15
j_call: TRBJ2-7
cdr3_nt: TGCGCCAGCAGCCACGACGGATTCAATTTCTACGAGCAGTACTTC
cdr3_aa: CASSHDGFNFYEQYF

d_call: -
v_call: TRBV5-1
clone_size: -
cdr3_length: 15
j_call: TRBJ1-3
cdr3_nt: TGCGCCAGCAGCTTGAAAGCAGAGATTGGAAACACCATATATTTT
cdr3_aa: CASSLKAEIGNTIYF

d_call: -
v_call: TRBV5-1
clone_size: -
cdr3_length: 12
j_call: TRBJ2-1
cdr3_nt: TGCGCCAGCAGATTGGAGGATTTTGGGCAGTTCTTC
cdr3_aa: CASRLEDFGQFF

d_call: TRBD2
v_call: TRBV9
clone_size: -
cdr3_length: 18
j_call: TRBJ2-2
cdr3_nt: TGTGCCAGCAGCGTAGGCCCCCTAGCGGGGGGATACACCGGGGAGCTGTTTTTT
cdr3_aa: CASSVGPLAGGYTGELFF

d_call: TRBD1
v_call: TRBV11-2
clone_size: -
cdr3_length: 16
j_call: TRBJ2-5
cdr3_nt: TGTGCCAGCAGCCCTCGGATAATAGGGGGCTCAGAGACCCAGTACTTC
cdr3_aa: CASSPRIIGGSETQYF

d_call: TRBD1
v_call: TRBV19
clone_size: -
cdr3_length: 13
j_call: TRBJ2-7
cdr3_nt: TGTGCCAGTAGACCCGAAGGGACAGCCTGGCAGTACTTC
cdr3_aa: CASRPEGTAWQYF